These T cell receptor beta chains were read from a single sample in a study of T cell repertoires in cytomegalovirus infection. TCRdb reprocessed the reads via MiXCR and lists one record per CDR3 protein. The sample gives 350,000 to 550,000 distinct CDR3 sequences, 30% to 40% of which show up once; around 13% is in the top ten. The sample consisted of PBMCs. The receptor set was obtained from a human donor in good health (CMV status not recorded). Some clones in this sample may be carry-over from other donors' samples. The CDR3 runs from the conserved cysteine through the conserved F or W. A D gene is named only where the DNA matches it firmly. Clone size, where shown, is once, few, many, or a class for clones that have expanded.

DNA	CDR3	V	J	D	size
TGTGCCAGCAGCGCGGGAAACAGGGGGCAGGCTGAAAAACTGTTTTTT	CASSAGNRGQAEKLFF	TRBV7-8	TRBJ1-4	TRBD1	NA
TGTGCCAGTAGTAGTATTGCGCTGGTTGGCAATCAGCCCCAGCATTTT	CASSSIALVGNQPQHF	TRBV19	TRBJ1-5	NA	NA
TGTGCCAGCATCTTAGATGCCGGTTTTTACGAGCAGTACTTC	CASILDAGFYEQYF	TRBV7-2	TRBJ2-7	NA	NA
TGTGCCAGTAGTACGCAGGAGGAGGGGCGCTCCTACAATGAGCAGTTCTTC	CASSTQEEGRSYNEQFF	TRBV19	TRBJ2-1	NA	NA
TGTGCCAGCAGCTCATGGGCGCAGGGACAGTATTTT	CASSSWAQGQYF	TRBV7-6	TRBJ2-3	NA	many
TGTGCCAGCAGTTACCAGGGGCTAGCGGCGGATACGCAGTATTTT	CASSYQGLAADTQYF	TRBV6-2/TRBV6-3	TRBJ2-3	NA	few
TGTGCCAGCGGCCTCCCGGGACAGTACGGAAACACCATATATTTT	CASGLPGQYGNTIYF	TRBV2	TRBJ1-3	TRBD1	few
TGTGCCACCAGCAGAGATGATCGGACAGCCACCTACAATGAGCAGTTCTTC	CATSRDDRTATYNEQFF	TRBV15	TRBJ2-1	NA	NA
TGTGCCAGCAGCCAAGATCGAATAAGGGGCTACGAGCAGTACTTC	CASSQDRIRGYEQYF	TRBV14	TRBJ2-7	NA	NA
TGTGCCAGCAGAGACGGTCCGGGAAACACCATATATTTT	CASRDGPGNTIYF	TRBV28	TRBJ1-3	NA	NA
TGTGCCAGCAGCTTAGTCCAACAGGGGCCTGAAGCTTTCTTT	CASSLVQQGPEAFF	TRBV7-6	TRBJ1-1	TRBD1	few
TGTGCCAGCAACCTCAAGCGGGGGGATGGTACGCAGTATTTT	CASNLKRGDGTQYF	TRBV2	TRBJ2-3	TRBD2	NA
TGTGCCAGCAGCGAAGGGGGTTTATGGGGATCTGGGGCCAACGTCCTGACTTTC	CASSEGGLWGSGANVLTF	TRBV2	TRBJ2-6	NA	few
TGTGCCATTACCCTGGACCGGAGCGCCTACAATGAGCAGTTCTTC	CAITLDRSAYNEQFF	TRBV19	TRBJ2-1	NA	NA
TGTGCCAGCAGCTTAGGCCTTTTGCAGTATTTT	CASSLGLLQYF	TRBV7-9	TRBJ2-3	NA	NA
TGTGCCAGCAGTTTATCGGTACACCGACTACTGAACACTGAAGCTTTCTTT	CASSLSVHRLLNTEAFF	TRBV28	TRBJ1-1	NA	NA
TGCGCCAGCAGCTTGGCCCCGGACAGGGATGGAACGCAGTACTTC	CASSLAPDRDGTQYF	TRBV5-1	TRBJ2-7	TRBD1	NA
TGTGCCAGCAGCTTAGCCAGCGGGGGATTCTACAATGAGCAGTTCTTC	CASSLASGGFYNEQFF	TRBV11-2	TRBJ2-1	TRBD2	many
TGCGCCAGCAGCCAAGATGGTGCCAATCAGCCCCAGCATTTT	CASSQDGANQPQHF	TRBV4-3	TRBJ1-5	NA	NA
TGTGCCAGCACACACTATAGCAATCAGCCCCAGCATTTT	CASTHYSNQPQHF	TRBV19	TRBJ1-5	NA	few
TGCAGTGCTCAGGTGTCAGCTAACTATGGCTACACCTTC	CSAQVSANYGYTF	TRBV20-1	TRBJ1-2	NA	NA
TGTGCCAGCAGCTTAGATCCAGGTCGGGGTGAGACCCAGTACTTC	CASSLDPGRGETQYF	TRBV11-2	TRBJ2-5	NA	NA
TGTTCCAGCAGCTTTCGGGACACAAACGACGATCAGTACTTC	CSSSFRDTNDDQYF	TRBV7-9	TRBJ2-7	NA	NA
TGTGCCAGCAGCTTTCACAGTTCCTACGAGCAGTACTTC	CASSFHSSYEQYF	TRBV11-2	TRBJ2-7	NA	NA
TGTGCCAGCAGCTTAGCAGGCGCGGGGACCACTGAAGCTTTCTTT	CASSLAGAGTTEAFF	TRBV7-8	TRBJ1-1	NA	many
TGTGCCACCAGTGATCAGGACCCGGGGCAGATGACCCAGTACTTC	CATSDQDPGQMTQYF	TRBV24-1	TRBJ2-5	NA	NA
TGTGCCAGCAGTGAATCGGGGACACGACCTTATGGCTACACCTTC	CASSESGTRPYGYTF	TRBV25-1	TRBJ1-2	NA	few
TGTGCCAGCTCACCAACCTTGGGGGCTGAGGAGCAGTTCTTC	CASSPTLGAEEQFF	TRBV18	TRBJ2-1	NA	once
TGCGCCAGCAGCCAAGACTTAGACACCGGGGAGCTGTTTTTT	CASSQDLDTGELFF	TRBV4-3	TRBJ2-2	NA	few
TGCAGTGCTAGAGAGGGAGTTTTCAATCAGCCCCAGCATTTT	CSAREGVFNQPQHF	TRBV20-1	TRBJ1-5	NA	NA
TGCAGTGCTAGGTACAGGGGAACGGCTGAAGCTTTCTTT	CSARYRGTAEAFF	TRBV20-1	TRBJ1-1	TRBD1	few
TGTGCCACCAGCAGAGTGATCCAGACGGGGGCCAACGTCCTGACTTTC	CATSRVIQTGANVLTF	TRBV15	TRBJ2-6	NA	few
TGTGCCAGCAGCAGAAGACAGGGGTTGAACACTGAAGCTTTCTTT	CASSRRQGLNTEAFF	TRBV7-2	TRBJ1-1	TRBD1	NA
TGTGCCAGTACTCCTCGAGCAGGCGGAACTGCGCAAGAGACCCAGTACTTC	CASTPRAGGTAQETQYF	TRBV19	TRBJ2-5	NA	few
TGTGCCAGCAGCTCCTACCGACTTGGCTCGGAGGGAGATACGCAGTATTTT	CASSSYRLGSEGDTQYF	TRBV5-6	TRBJ2-3	NA	NA
TGTGCCAGCAGCTTAACCGCGGCAGGGGGCTCTGGAAACACCATATATTTT	CASSLTAAGGSGNTIYF	TRBV7-2	TRBJ1-3	TRBD1	many
TGTGCCAGCAGCGCCCGGGACAGAAACTACAATGAGCAGTTCTTC	CASSARDRNYNEQFF	TRBV9	TRBJ2-1	TRBD1	NA
TGTGCCAGCAGTTGGGGGGGCGGAATCTCTGGAAACACCATATATTTT	CASSWGGGISGNTIYF	TRBV12-3/TRBV12-4	TRBJ1-3	NA	NA
TGTGCCAGCAGTGAAGAAGAGAGCTCTGGAAACACCATATATTTT	CASSEEESSGNTIYF	TRBV6-1	TRBJ1-3	NA	few
TGTGCCAGCGGGGGGGCGGGTGAGCAGTTCTTC	CASGGAGEQFF	TRBV7-2	TRBJ2-1	NA	many
TGTGCCACCAGTGTGGCCGAGAACACCGGGGAGCTGTTTTTT	CATSVAENTGELFF	TRBV24-1	TRBJ2-2	NA	NA
TGTGCCAGCAGCCAAAGGACAGAGAACACCGGGGAGCTGTTTTTT	CASSQRTENTGELFF	TRBV14	TRBJ2-2	NA	NA
TGTGCCAGCAGTTACTCGTCTAGCGGGGCCTACGAGCAGTACTTC	CASSYSSSGAYEQYF	TRBV6-2/TRBV6-3	TRBJ2-7	TRBD2	few
TGTGCCAGTAGTTGGACAGGATACAATGAGCAGTTCTTC	CASSWTGYNEQFF	TRBV19	TRBJ2-1	TRBD1	few
TGTGCCAGCAACTCAGGAGGGTATTATAGCTACAATGAGCAGTTCTTC	CASNSGGYYSYNEQFF	TRBV7-9	TRBJ2-1	NA	NA
TGTGCCAGCCACATACAGGGGGCGGGAGAGACCCAGTACTTC	CASHIQGAGETQYF	TRBV7-2	TRBJ2-5	TRBD1	many
TGTGCCAGCAGCCCGCAGCAAACTGAAGCTTTCTTT	CASSPQQTEAFF	TRBV7-2	TRBJ1-1	NA	many
TGCGCCAGCAGCCAAAGGGGAGGCGGGGCCTACAATGAGCAGTTCTTC	CASSQRGGGAYNEQFF	TRBV4-1	TRBJ2-1	NA	few
TGTGCCAGTATTCGCACGAACACTGAAGCTTTCTTT	CASIRTNTEAFF	TRBV19	TRBJ1-1	NA	few
TGCAGTGCTAGTTTTCAGGGAGTCGGCAATCAGCCCCAGCATTTT	CSASFQGVGNQPQHF	TRBV20-1	TRBJ1-5	NA	NA
TGTGCCAGCAGTGTGCCCAGGGATGGGGAAAAACTGTTTTTT	CASSVPRDGEKLFF	TRBV12-3/TRBV12-4	TRBJ1-4	NA	NA
TGTGCCAGTGGCCCTAGCTACGAGCAGTACTTC	CASGPSYEQYF	TRBV19	TRBJ2-7	NA	few
TGCGCCAGCAGCGACCCCGGGGGGACAACTACCTACAATGAGCAGTTCTTC	CASSDPGGTTTYNEQFF	TRBV4-1	TRBJ2-1	NA	NA
TGTGCCAGCAGTTACTCGAGCTGGCAGGGTCATGGCTACACCTTC	CASSYSSWQGHGYTF	TRBV6-5	TRBJ1-2	NA	NA
TGCGCCAGCAGTGAGACGACTAGCGGGACCTACAATGAGCAGTTCTTC	CASSETTSGTYNEQFF	TRBV10-1	TRBJ2-1	TRBD2	few
TGTGCCAGCCACAAGACACGTTTATCTGGGGCCAACGTCCTGACTTTC	CASHKTRLSGANVLTF	TRBV2	TRBJ2-6	NA	NA
TGTGCCAGCAGTGACTCCAGCGGGGGGGCCGGGGCAGATACGCAGTATTTT	CASSDSSGGAGADTQYF	TRBV6-4	TRBJ2-3	TRBD2	NA